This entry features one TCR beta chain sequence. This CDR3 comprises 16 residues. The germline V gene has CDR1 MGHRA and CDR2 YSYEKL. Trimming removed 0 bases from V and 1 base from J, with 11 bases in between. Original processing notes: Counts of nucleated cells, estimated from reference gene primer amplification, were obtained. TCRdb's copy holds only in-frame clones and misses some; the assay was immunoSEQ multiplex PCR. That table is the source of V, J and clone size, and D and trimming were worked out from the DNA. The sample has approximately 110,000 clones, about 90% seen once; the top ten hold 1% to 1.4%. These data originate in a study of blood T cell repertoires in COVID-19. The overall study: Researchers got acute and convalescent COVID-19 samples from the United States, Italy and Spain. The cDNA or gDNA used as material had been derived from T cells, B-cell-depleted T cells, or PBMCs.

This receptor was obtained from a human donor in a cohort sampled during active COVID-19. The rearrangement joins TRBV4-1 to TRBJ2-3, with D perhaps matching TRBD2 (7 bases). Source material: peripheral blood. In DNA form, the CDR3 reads TGCGCCAGCAGCCAAGATCGGGGGGCTGGCACAGATACGCAGTATTTT. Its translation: CASSQDRGAGTDTQYF.